This T cell receptor beta chain was obtained from a study of beta chain features in type 1 diabetes. It was one heparinised blood draw, averaging around 120 mL, that each donor gave. This CDR3 comprises 14 residues. The V gene end was trimmed by 6 bases and the J gene end by 6 bases; junction bases not matched to a gene: 6. From germline, CDR1 is SNHLY and CDR2 FYNNEI. Reverse transcription of all isolated RNA meant that expressed TCRB transcripts were sequenced. The assay was immunoSEQ multiplex PCR, and TCRdb's table has in-frame clones only and misses some. The repertoire includes tens of thousands of clones, roughly two thirds of them detected once, and 2% to 2.5% sits in the top ten. Comment on this clone: No antigen is known for it.

Notes on the study in general: The cDNA sequencing approach could over-represent high-TCR-expressing cells. Patients with type 1 diabetes carried fewer insertions and had more deletions at their VDJ junctions.

The clonotype was recovered from a woman aged 40 to 50 in good health. Sequencing input: Tregs from blood. The rearrangement uses TRBV2 and TRBJ1-5, with TRBD1 identical over 9 bases. The CDR3, as DNA: TGTGCCAGCAGGCTACAGGGGGCCGGTCAGCCCCAGCATTTT. It is translated as CASRLQGAGQPQHF.